Listed below are T cell receptor beta chains from one sample, sequenced in a study of OX40 agonist ivuxolimab in advanced cancers. The method was immunoSEQ multiplex PCR; TCRdb's version includes in-frame clones alone and lacks a portion of them. This table has 65,000 to 80,000 clones, roughly 80% appearing once. Specimen: CD4+ or CD8+ T cells sorted from blood, collected in a trial of the OX40 agonist ivuxolimab. The receptors here all came from an adult with an advanced solid tumor such as melanoma, head and neck, liver or kidney cancer. Each CDR3 is given with its conserved first and last residue. The D gene is left open where the match is weak. A row's size may be missing; if present it is once, few, many or a size class.

d_call	v_call	clone_size	j_call	cdr3_nt	cdr3_aa
.	TRBV21-1	.	TRBJ1-1	TGTGCCAGCAGCTTCCACAGGGGGATGAACACTGAAGCTTTCTTT	CASSFHRGMNTEAFF
.	TRBV10-3	.	TRBJ2-7	TGTGCCATCAGAGCTATGGCGGGACAGACCTACGAGCAGTACTTC	CAIRAMAGQTYEQYF
.	TRBV2	.	TRBJ1-1	TGTGCCAGCAATTACATGAACACTGAAGCTTTCTTT	CASNYMNTEAFF
TRBD1	TRBV6-5	.	TRBJ2-1	TGTGCCAGCAGTACGGACAGGGGCAATGAGCAGTTCTTC	CASSTDRGNEQFF
.	TRBV30	few	TRBJ1-3	TGTGCCCGACAGAGCTCTGGAAACACCATATATTTT	CARQSSGNTIYF
TRBD2	TRBV7-8	.	TRBJ2-5	TGTGCCAGCAGCTTAGGAGCGGCCGGGACTAGCGGGGCGGACCAAGAGACCCAGTACTTC	CASSLGAAGTSGADQETQYF
.	TRBV1	.	TRBJ1-1	TGCACCAGCAGCCACAGGGTGGGGGACACTGAAGCTTTCTTT	CTSSHRVGDTEAFF
.	TRBV18	.	TRBJ2-7	TGTGCCAGCTCACCACCTCAAGAGGGAGCCTACGAGCAGTACTTC	CASSPPQEGAYEQYF
TRBD2	TRBV2	once	TRBJ2-1	TGTGCCAGCAGTGATACTCCGGGACTAGCGGGAGTAGCGTCCTACAATGAGCAGTTCTTC	CASSDTPGLAGVASYNEQFF
.	TRBV10-2	.	TRBJ1-6	TGCGCCAGCGCAGAACTTGACATGAATTCACCCCTCCACTTT	CASAELDMNSPLHF
.	TRBV5-1	.	TRBJ1-4	TGCGCCAGCAGCACCGCCTCGACAGGACCTCCTGAAAAACTGTTTTTT	CASSTASTGPPEKLFF